The 26 T cell receptor beta chains reported below all come from one sample, sequenced in a study of shared clonotypes between healthy human individuals. The table came from immunoSEQ multiplex PCR; TCRdb's copy has only in-frame clones and leaves some out. Among 470,000 or so clones listed, 81% were seen once. Sequencing was carried out using PBMCs. The receptors derive from a woman between 40 and 55 years old in good health. Some clones in this sample may be carry-over from other donors' samples.

V and J are TRBV29-1 and TRBJ2-1; D gene uncertain. CDR1 is SQVTM, CDR2 ANQGSEA, per germline. The V and J ends lost 2 bases and 5 bases respectively, with 7 bases between them. The CDR3 is 12 amino acids. Here the CDR3 DNA reads TGCAGCGTTGAAAGACCCAACAATGAGCAGTTCTTC. It translates to CSVERPNNEQFF.

A word on this clone: This same CDR3 is encoded by further DNA sequences in the sample. CDR3: CASSGGQNTGELFF. DNA for the CDR3: TGCGCCAGCAGCGGGGGACAGAACACCGGGGAGCTGTTTTTT. This chain joins TRBV5-1 and TRBJ2-2; TRBD1 might be the D (6 bases). V was pared by 4 bases and J by 1 base, with 8 bases between. Germline V gene lookup returns CDR1 SGHRS and CDR2 YFSETQ. This CDR3 comprises 14 residues.

This clone came up once. This chain joins TRBV5-4 and TRBJ1-2; 9 bases line up with TRBD1. The CDR3 totals 15 residues. Germline lookup yields CDR1 SGHNT and CDR2 YYREEE (reference sequence). V lost 4 bases and J lost 4; bases outside the gene matches: 8. The CDR3 protein is CASSPIPTGGYGYTF. For the CDR3, the DNA is TGTGCCAGCAGCCCGATCCCGACAGGGGGCTATGGCTACACCTTC.

With regard to this clone: Different DNA sequences within this sample yield the same CDR3. The chain employs TRBV6-5 and TRBJ2-1, with 7 bases aligning to TRBD2. Losses at the gene ends were 2 bases for V and 0 bases for J; bases not matched to a gene: 1. Germline CDR1 is MNHEY and CDR2 is SVGAGI. This CDR3 contains 15 residues. In DNA, the CDR3 is TGTGCCAGCAGTTACGGCGGGAGCTCCTACAATGAGCAGTTCTTC. It is translated as CASSYGGSSYNEQFF.

Note on this clone: It is likely a read error: a sequence one base away is far more abundant. Different DNA sequences within this sample yield the same CDR3. This rearrangement joins TRBV6-4 to TRBJ2-2, with D uncertain. Germline CDR1 reads MRHNA; CDR2 reads SNTAGT. The CDR3 is 14 amino acids. The CDR3 coding sequence is TGCGCCAGCAGCACATCGACTGACACCGGGGAGCTGTTTTTT. Residues: CASSTSTDTGELFF.

This chain uses TRBV1 with TRBJ2-7; the table's D call, TRBD2, was not checked against the DNA. TRBV1 is flagged as a pseudogene. The CDR3 runs to 18 residues. The CDR3 coding sequence is TGCACCAGCAGCCAAGATAAAAGCCAAGCGGAAAACTCCTACGAGCAGTACTTC. Translating it yields CTSSQDKSQAENSYEQYF.

V and J are TRBV28 and TRBJ2-7, with D possibly called TRBD1 or TRBD2 (5 bases each). The CDR3 consists of 15 residues. Trimming shortened V by 5 bases and J by 6 bases, and 20 bases separated the two germline ends. Germline V lookup: CDR1 MDHEN, CDR2 SYDVKM. CDR3: CASSPRDRGRLEQYF. The CDR3, as DNA: TGTGCCAGCAGTCCCCGGGACCGAGGCCGGCTCGAGCAGTACTTC.

This clone showed up just a few times. Other DNA sequences of this sample code for an identical CDR3. This sequence joins TRBV4-1 and TRBJ2-1; possibly TRBD2 for D (5 bases). The CDR3 spans 13 residues. V lost 1 base, J lost 10 bases, and 11 bases lay in between. CDR1 and CDR2 from the germline V gene are MGHRA and YSYEKL. The CDR3 loop reads CASSQAGGDEQFF. For the CDR3, the DNA is TGCGCCAGCAGCCAAGCCGGAGGCGACGAGCAGTTCTTC.

The gene calls are TRBV4-2 and TRBJ2-7; 10 bases fit TRBD1. Germline lookup yields CDR1 LGHNA and CDR2 YNFKEQ. Trimming cost V 2 bases and J 4 bases; bases outside gene matches: 5. The CDR3 is 15 amino acids. CDR3 sequence: CASSQQGQGFYEQYF. The CDR3, as DNA: TGTGCCAGCAGCCAACAGGGACAGGGGTTTTACGAGCAGTACTTC.

The V call is TRBV2, the J call TRBJ2-7; 9 bases match TRBD2. Germline CDR1 and CDR2: SNHLY and FYNNEI. The CDR3 length is 14 residues. Trimming cost V 6 bases and J 4 bases; bases outside gene matches: 7. CDR3 DNA sequence: TGTGCCAGCAGCCAGACTAGCGGACCTTACGAGCAGTACTTC. Its protein is CASSQTSGPYEQYF.

The chain has TRBV6-1 and TRBJ2-3, with 9 bases identical to TRBD2. CDR3 length equals 12 residues. J was trimmed by 8 bases and V by 8 bases; bases with no gene match: 5. Germline V gene lookup returns CDR1 MNHNS and CDR2 SASEGT. The CDR3 DNA follows: TGTGCCAGCGAGGCGGGGGGGAGTACGCAGTATTTT. Protein: CASEAGGSTQYF.

The chain has TRBV28 and TRBJ2-1, with 10 bases fitting TRBD2. The trim removed 4 bases at V and 7 bases at J, leaving 7 bases unmatched. This CDR3 comprises 15 residues. Germline V CDR1 and CDR2: MDHEN, SYDVKM. The CDR3 coding sequence is TGTGCCAGCAGTTCTGAGCGGGAGGGCCTTAATGAGCAGTTCTTC. This translates into CASSSEREGLNEQFF.

The chain is built from TRBV10-1 and TRBJ2-7; tentatively, D is TRBD1 (6 bases). V shed 10 bases and J shed 5 bases, with 9 bases lying between them. CDR3 length: 10 residues. In germline, CDR1 is WNHNN, CDR2 SYGVQD (reference sequence). The CDR3 nucleotides read TGCGCCAAACAGGGTGACGAGCAGTACTTC. This translates into CAKQGDEQYF.

Comments on this clone: This sequence is one base from a far larger clone and is likely a read error. The sample has other DNA sequences that encode this CDR3 too. The chain is built from TRBV30 and TRBJ2-5, with D unclear. There are 13 residues in the CDR3. Germline CDR1 reads GTSNPN; CDR2 reads SVGIG (reference sequence). V was shortened by 4 bases and J by 5 bases, with 14 bases between the two germline ends. The CDR3 is CAWNRVLQETQYF. For the CDR3, the DNA is TGTGCCTGGAACAGAGTCCTTCAGGAGACCCAGTACTTC.

This chain links TRBV28 with TRBJ2-2; 7 bases map to TRBD1. Germline V gives CDR1 MDHEN, CDR2 SYDVKM. The CDR3 runs to 16 residues. Trimming at V came to 8 bases and at J to 4 bases, leaving 13 bases not matched to a gene. For the CDR3, the DNA is TGTGCCAGCTTCTCTTGGACAGGTCAGGGCACCGGGGAGCTGTTTTTT. It encodes CASFSWTGQGTGELFF.

This sequence joins TRBV18 and TRBJ2-2; 7 positions match TRBD2. This CDR3 spans 17 amino acids. The trim removed 3 bases at V and 6 bases at J, leaving 13 bases unmatched. Germline V CDR1 and CDR2: KGHSH, LQKENI. CDR3 DNA sequence: TGTGCCAGCTCACCTTCCCCGGGCGGGAGCGTTGCCGGGGAGCTGTTTTTT. Encoded protein: CASSPSPGGSVAGELFF.

The chain employs TRBV4-1 and TRBJ1-1, with D possibly being TRBD1 (5 bases). The germline V gene has CDR1 MGHRA and CDR2 YSYEKL. The CDR3 consists of 15 residues. Trimming stripped 3 bases from V and 2 bases from J, with 13 bases between. This CDR3 reads CASSQPQGLNTEAFF. Written as DNA, the CDR3 is TGCGCCAGCAGCCAGCCCCAGGGACTTAACACTGAAGCTTTCTTT.

This sequence joins TRBV15 and TRBJ1-2; the D gene is possibly TRBD1 (5 bases). Germline V gene lookup returns CDR1 LNHNV and CDR2 YYDKDF (reference sequence). This CDR3 has 14 residues. V lost 0 bases and J lost 4, with 9 bases in between. CDR3 protein: CATSRDTGGYGYTF. The CDR3 coding sequence is TGTGCCACCAGCAGAGATACCGGGGGCTATGGCTACACCTTC.

This clone showed up just once. A read error is likely here: a far larger clone is one base away. Other DNA sequences within the sample encode an identical CDR3. The rearrangement joins TRBV2 to TRBJ1-4; D is unclear. Germline V gene lookup returns CDR1 SNHLY and CDR2 FYNNEI. CDR3 size: 13 residues. V was clipped by 7 bases and J by 2 bases, with 8 bases between them. The CDR3 coding sequence is TGTGCCAGCAACCGTATTACTAATGAAAAACTGTTTTTT. It yields the protein CASNRITNEKLFF. The whole variable domain, remainder taken from reference TRBV2 and TRBJ1-4, is EPEVTQTPSHQVTQMGQEVILRCVPISNHLYFYWYRQILGQKVEFLVSFYNNEISEKSEIFDDQFSVERPDGSNFTLKIRSTKLEDSAMYFCASNRITNEKLFFGSGTQLSVL.

The chain uses TRBV2 and TRBJ1-3; D perhaps matches TRBD1 (5 bases). The V end lost 4 bases, the J end lost 0 bases, and 10 bases lay between the germline ends. Germline V gives CDR1 SNHLY, CDR2 FYNNEI. The CDR3 consists of 15 residues. In DNA, the CDR3 is TGTGCCAGCAGTGGCCTCAGGGTCTCTGGAAACACCATATATTTT. Translating it yields CASSGLRVSGNTIYF.

This clone was picked up one time. The chain has TRBV19 and TRBJ1-2; 7 positions match TRBD1. The CDR3 loop spans 16 amino acids. J gave up 1 base and V 7 bases, and 12 bases lay outside the gene matches. CDR1 LNHDA and CDR2 SQIVND come from the germline V gene (reference sequence). CDR3 sequence reads: CASTPPGRGVNYGYTF. DNA of the CDR3: TGTGCCAGTACCCCCCCCGGCAGGGGGGTTAACTATGGCTACACCTTC. The full variable domain, with the rest looked up from reference TRBV19 and TRBJ1-2, is DGGITQSPKYLFRKEGQNVTLSCEQNLNHDAMYWYRQDPGQGLRLIYYSQIVNDFQKGDIAEGYSVSREKKESFPLTVTSAQKNPTAFYLCASTPPGRGVNYGYTFGSGTRLTVV.

The chain couples TRBV28 to TRBJ1-5; D not certain. The germline V and J ends were trimmed by 6 bases and 3 bases, with 21 bases remaining between them. Germline V gene lookup returns CDR1 MDHEN and CDR2 SYDVKM. CDR3 length: 17 amino acids. CDR3 amino acids: CASRSPGGPQLNQPQHF. The CDR3 DNA sequence: TGTGCCAGCAGATCCCCAGGTGGCCCGCAACTCAATCAGCCCCAGCATTTT.

This sequence joins TRBV7-9 and TRBJ2-3; D could derive from TRBD1 or TRBD2 (6 bases each). The CDR3 covers 13 residues. The ends were cut back, 4 bases at V and 9 bases at J, with 14 bases in the middle. From germline, CDR1 is SEHNR and CDR2 FQNEAQ (reference sequence). CDR3 sequence (DNA): TGTGCCAGCAGCTCGGGGGCGGGGTTAACGCAGTATTTT. Its translation is CASSSGAGLTQYF.

This chain uses TRBV7-3 with TRBJ1-3; D is undetermined. There are 15 residues in the CDR3. V dropped 3 bases and J dropped 0 bases, with 9 bases sitting between them. Looked up from germline, CDR1 is SGHTA and CDR2 is FQGTGA. CDR3 DNA: TGTGCCAGCAGCTTTAGAGTTAGCTCTGGAAACACCATATATTTT. Translation: CASSFRVSSGNTIYF.

A few counts support this clone. The chain employs TRBV7-6 and TRBJ2-3, with D unresolved. V lost 3 bases, J lost 6 bases, and 7 bases lay in between. This CDR3 is built from 12 residues. The V gene's germline CDR1 is SGHVS and CDR2 FNYEAQ. CDR3 sequence (DNA): TGTGCCAGCAGCTTGCCTGCGGATACGCAGTATTTT. Translating gives CASSLPADTQYF.

The V call is TRBV10-1, the J call TRBJ1-5; D remains ambiguous. The CDR3 runs to 13 residues. In germline, CDR1 is WNHNN, CDR2 SYGVQD (reference sequence). The germline V and J ends were trimmed by 8 bases and 2 bases, with 10 bases remaining between them. CDR3: CASQQGRNQPQHF. The CDR3 region has the DNA TGCGCCAGCCAACAAGGCCGCAATCAGCCCCAGCATTTT.